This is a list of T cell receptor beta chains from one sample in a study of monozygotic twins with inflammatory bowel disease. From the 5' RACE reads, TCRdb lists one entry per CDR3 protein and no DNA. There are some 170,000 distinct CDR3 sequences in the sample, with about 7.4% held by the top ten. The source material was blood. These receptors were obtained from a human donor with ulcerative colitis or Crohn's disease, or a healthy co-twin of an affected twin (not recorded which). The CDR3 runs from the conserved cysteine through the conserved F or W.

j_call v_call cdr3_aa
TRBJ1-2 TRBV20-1 CSAPQGVGGYTF
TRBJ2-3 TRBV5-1 CASSHQGTDTQYF
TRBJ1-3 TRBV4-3 CASSQDVVSPSGNTIYF
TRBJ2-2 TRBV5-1 CASSLGFGGGGTGELFF
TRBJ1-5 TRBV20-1 CSAGGNNQPQHF
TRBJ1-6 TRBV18 CASSQRRGAPSPLHF
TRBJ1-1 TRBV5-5 CASLTAGASTEAFF
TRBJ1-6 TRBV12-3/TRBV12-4 CASSFRDKNSPLHF
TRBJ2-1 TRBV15 CATSRDARGAYNEQFF
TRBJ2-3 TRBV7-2 CASSLLRSTDTQYF
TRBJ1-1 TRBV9 CASSVEVRNTEAFF
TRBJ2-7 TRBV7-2 CASSLGRGPSYEQYF
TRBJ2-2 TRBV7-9 CASSWGLAGPKGELFF
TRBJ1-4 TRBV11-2 CASSQDRVGEKLFF
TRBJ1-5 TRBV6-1 CASSERRTGNSNQPQHF
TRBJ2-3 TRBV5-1 CASSLAQASTDTQYF
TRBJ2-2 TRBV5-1 CASNIRSGGGTGELFF
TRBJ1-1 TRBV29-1 CSARGGATNTEAFF
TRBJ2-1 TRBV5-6 CASSPGIAWEQFF
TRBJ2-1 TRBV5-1 CASSLRGGTSSYNEQFF
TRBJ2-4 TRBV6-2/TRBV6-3 CASRIDRRNIQYF
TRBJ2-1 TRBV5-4 CASSLVGYNEQFF
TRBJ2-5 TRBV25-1 CASSAPPGWETQYF
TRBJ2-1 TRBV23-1 CASSQDRVGDNEQFF
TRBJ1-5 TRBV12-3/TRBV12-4 CASSLSDRGQPQHF
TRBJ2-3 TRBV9 CASSVGLATSTDTQYF
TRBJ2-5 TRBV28 CASSLVGQALETQYF
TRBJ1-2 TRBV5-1 CASSATGTDYGYTF
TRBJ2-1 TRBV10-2 CASSASGGASNEQFF
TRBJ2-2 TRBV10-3 CAIRQQGNTGELFF
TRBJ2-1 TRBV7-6 CASSSTVGGQFF
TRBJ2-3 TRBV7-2 CASSPRSGGASPDTQYF
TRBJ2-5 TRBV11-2 CASSSSTADQETQYF
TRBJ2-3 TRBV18 CASSPRGAGSDTQYF
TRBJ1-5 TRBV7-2 CASSLEANGYQPQHF
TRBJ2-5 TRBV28 CASSYWGETQYF
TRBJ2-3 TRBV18 CASSPQRGGLTDTQYF
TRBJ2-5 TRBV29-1 CSVEASGRDQYF
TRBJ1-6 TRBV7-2 CANSDRGTYNSPLHF
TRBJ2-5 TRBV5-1 CASSLVAKETQYF
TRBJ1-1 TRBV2 CASSYRGSPNTEAFF
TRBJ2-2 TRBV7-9 CASSPTSLATGELFF
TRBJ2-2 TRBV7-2 CASSGSGTSTPGELFF
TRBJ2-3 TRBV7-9 CASSQSGASTDTQYF
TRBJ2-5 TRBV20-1 CSASTGSRETQYF
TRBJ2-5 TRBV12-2 CASRLIWTSRETQYF
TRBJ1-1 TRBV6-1 CASSGGPGQAYTEAFF
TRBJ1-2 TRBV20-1 CSALASLAYGYTF
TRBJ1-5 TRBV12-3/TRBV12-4 CASSPRQGGTQPQHF
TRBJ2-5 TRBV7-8 CASSLARGQGYQETQYF
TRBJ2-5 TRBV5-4 CASSVEQGAYETQYF
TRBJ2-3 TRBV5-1 CASSLPIAGAATDTQYF
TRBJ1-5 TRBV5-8 CASSSGTATDQPQHF